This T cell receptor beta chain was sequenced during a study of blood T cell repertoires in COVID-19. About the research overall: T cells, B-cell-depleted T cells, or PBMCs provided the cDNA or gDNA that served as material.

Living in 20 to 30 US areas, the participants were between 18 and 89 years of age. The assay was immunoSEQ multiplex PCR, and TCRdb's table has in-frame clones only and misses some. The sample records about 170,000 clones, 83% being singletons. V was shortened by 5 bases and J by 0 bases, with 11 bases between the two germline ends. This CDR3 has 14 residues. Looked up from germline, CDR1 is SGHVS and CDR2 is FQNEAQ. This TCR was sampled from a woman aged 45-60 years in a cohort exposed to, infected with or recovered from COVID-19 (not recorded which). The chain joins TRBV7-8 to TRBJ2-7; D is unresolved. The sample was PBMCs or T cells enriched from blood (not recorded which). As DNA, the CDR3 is TGTGCCAGCAGCCCCGGCGGCCACTCCTACGAGCAGTACTTC. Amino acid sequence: CASSPGGHSYEQYF.